The entry that follows covers one T cell receptor (beta chain) sequence. This specimen belongs to a study of blood T cell repertoires in COVID-19. Germline V lookup: CDR1 SGHNT, CDR2 YYREEE (reference sequence). The length of the CDR3 is 14 residues. J gave up 10 bases and V 9 bases, and 14 bases lay outside the gene matches. Produced via immunoSEQ multiplex PCR; TCRdb's table is partial and in-frame only. Of approximately 160,000 clones in the sample, more than 70% are singletons; the top ten hold about 7.3%. The TCR originated in a middle-aged man with active or convalescent COVID-19. This chain links TRBV5-4 with TRBJ2-1, with 9 nucleotides matching TRBD1. The specimen sequenced was peripheral blood. The CDR3: CATKTGTGSSEQFF. CDR3 nucleotide sequence: TGTGCCACGAAGACTGGGACAGGGAGCAGCGAGCAGTTCTTC. Combining the CDR3 with reference TRBV5-4 and TRBJ2-1 gives the whole variable domain ETGVTQSPTHLIKTRGQQVTLRCSSQSGHNTVSWYQQALGQGPQFIFQYYREEENGRGNFPPRFSGLQFPNYSSELNVNALELDDSALYLCATKTGTGSSEQFFGPGTRLTVL.